The 26 T cell receptor beta chains in this list originate from one sample, sequenced in a study of cytomegalovirus exposure and HLA in healthy donors. Vbeta (60) and Jbeta (13) primers were used in the PCR. TCRdb's copy holds only in-frame clones and misses some; the assay was immunoSEQ multiplex PCR. The sample includes 200,000 or so clones, under 85% seen only once; the top ten take around 1.7%. The sequencing input was PBMCs. These receptors all stem from a man aged 45-60 years in good health and CMV-seronegative.

The chain links TRBV2 to TRBJ1-3; D call uncertain. Trimming left V 8 bases short and J 0 bases short, with 11 bases between. The CDR3 sequence is 14 residues long. Germline CDR1 SNHLY, CDR2 FYNNEI. The CDR3 nucleotides read TGTGCCAGCCACGACTCGAGCTCTGGAAACACCATATATTTT. It is translated as CASHDSSSGNTIYF.

This chain uses TRBV5-5 with TRBJ1-2; unclear D gene. There are 15 residues in the CDR3. Per the germline V gene, CDR1 is SGHKS and CDR2 is YYEKEE (reference sequence). With 0 bases removed from V and 5 bases from J, the gap between germline ends came to 14 bases. The CDR3 spells CASSLAAGTGYGYTF. DNA for the CDR3: TGTGCCAGCAGCTTGGCCGCGGGTACGGGTTATGGCTACACCTTC.

DNA for the CDR3: TGTGCCTGGAGGGGAGAGGCTGGCTACGAGCAGTACTTC. This sequence encodes CAWRGEAGYEQYF. The chain employs TRBV30 and TRBJ2-7; tentative D call: TRBD2 (5 bases). This CDR3 is built from 13 residues. V lost 3 bases to trimming and J lost 3 bases, with 12 bases between them. The V gene's germline CDR1 is GTSNPN and CDR2 SVGIG (reference sequence).

The chain has TRBV18 and TRBJ1-6, with D possibly TRBD1 on 5 matching bases. Germline V lookup: CDR1 KGHSH, CDR2 LQKENI. This CDR3 has 15 amino acids. Trimming removed 5 bases from V and 6 bases from J, with 14 bases in between. The CDR3 loop reads CASSAWGSTNSPLHF. CDR3 coding DNA: TGTGCCAGCTCAGCCTGGGGCTCCACTAATTCACCCCTCCACTTT.

This clone was seen only once. The chain uses TRBV5-4 and TRBJ2-7; TRBD2 aligns across 10 bases. Germline V gives CDR1 SGHNT, CDR2 YYREEE (reference sequence). With 4 bases clipped from V and 5 bases from J, the junction kept 9 bases outside the gene matches. The CDR3 extends over 15 amino acids. This CDR3 is CASSPRRGTSDEQYF. CDR3 coding DNA: TGTGCCAGCAGCCCACGGAGGGGGACTAGCGACGAGCAGTACTTC. The full variable domain, with the rest looked up from reference TRBV5-4 and TRBJ2-7, is ETGVTQSPTHLIKTRGQQVTLRCSSQSGHNTVSWYQQALGQGPQFIFQYYREEENGRGNFPPRFSGLQFPNYSSELNVNALELDDSALYLCASSPRRGTSDEQYFGPGTRLTVT.

The chain uses TRBV5-1 and TRBJ2-5; the D gene is possibly TRBD2 (6 bases). The end of the DNA is better explained by TRBJ2-7, so the J call may be wrong. The CDR3 is made up of 15 amino acids. Per the germline V gene, CDR1 is SGHRS and CDR2 is YFSETQ. This CDR3 reads CASSLAAGSAYEQYF. Written as DNA, the CDR3 is TGCGCCAGCAGCTTGGCGGCCGGGAGCGCCTACGAGCAGTACTTC.

The chain employs TRBV28 and TRBJ2-7; tentative D call: TRBD1 (5 bases). The germline V gene has CDR1 MDHEN and CDR2 SYDVKM. CDR3 length equals 17 residues. Trimming left V 7 bases short and J 0 bases short, with 22 bases between. The CDR3 nucleotides read TGTGCCAGCAAGGCTACCCATGTCAGGGATGTCTCCTACGAGCAGTACTTC. Protein product: CASKATHVRDVSYEQYF.

This chain connects TRBV28 to TRBJ2-5, with a weak D call TRBD2 (5 bases). Germline CDR1 MDHEN, CDR2 SYDVKM. Between the trimmed V and J ends, which lost 8 bases and 0 bases, there was a span of 10 bases. There are 13 residues in the CDR3. CDR3 region: CASLPDYQETQYF. Here the CDR3 DNA reads TGTGCCAGCCTCCCGGACTACCAAGAGACCCAGTACTTC.

V usage is TRBV19 and J usage is TRBJ1-6, with TRBD1 identical over 8 bases. The CDR3 totals 15 residues. Per germline, CDR1 LNHDA and CDR2 SQIVND (reference sequence). V lost 6 bases, J lost 7 bases, and 8 bases stayed unmatched. The CDR3 nucleotides read TGTGCCAGTAGGGACAGGGAAGTGCGGAATTCACCCCTCCACTTT. It codes for CASRDREVRNSPLHF.

The chain has TRBV5-5 and TRBJ1-5; weak D call: TRBD1 (5 bases). V gave up 0 bases and J gave up 4 bases, with 14 bases separating them. The germline V gene encodes CDR1 SGHKS and CDR2 YYEKEE (reference sequence). The CDR3 is 16 amino acids. Here the CDR3 DNA reads TGTGCCAGCAGCTTGGCCGCTCAGGGTAGAAATCAGCCCCAGCATTTT. It is translated as CASSLAAQGRNQPQHF.

The chain combines TRBV2 with TRBJ1-2, with D maybe TRBD1 (6 bases). The ends were cut back, 3 bases at V and 7 bases at J, with 12 bases in the middle. The CDR3 runs to 13 residues. The germline gives CDR1 SNHLY, CDR2 FYNNEI. The CDR3 DNA reads as TGTGCCAGCAGTGAGTTACAGGGTTTTGGCTACACCTTC. Translating gives CASSELQGFGYTF.

The chain joins TRBV5-4 to TRBJ2-7; 12 positions match TRBD2. Germline lookup yields CDR1 SGHNT and CDR2 YYREEE (reference sequence). CDR3 size: 16 residues. Trimming at V came to 3 bases and at J to 5 bases, leaving 9 bases not matched to a gene. As DNA, the CDR3 is TGTGCCAGCAGCTCTTCTAGCGGGAGGGGGCGCGACGAGCAGTACTTC. Encoded protein: CASSSSSGRGRDEQYF.

The chain joins TRBV28 to TRBJ1-4, with D possibly TRBD1 on 5 matching bases. V was pared by 0 bases and J by 15 bases, with 20 bases between. The CDR3 runs to 15 residues. Germline CDR1 and CDR2: MDHEN and SYDVKM. CDR3 loop: CASSLWSAGPEVVFF. CDR3 coding DNA: TGTGCCAGCAGTTTATGGTCGGCAGGGCCCGAGGTGGTGTTTTTT.

DNA for the CDR3: TGTGCCAGCAGCGAAGGGACTAGCGGTGTGTTAGTTGAGCTGTTTTTT. Translation gives CASSEGTSGVLVELFF. The chain joins TRBV4-2 to TRBJ2-2, with 11 bases aligning to TRBD2. V was pared by 5 bases and J by 11 bases, with 13 bases of the junction left unmatched. This CDR3 has 16 residues. Germline V gene data show CDR1 as LGHNA and CDR2 as YNFKEQ.

The rearrangement links TRBV6-1 to TRBJ2-6; D remains ambiguous. CDR3 size: 14 residues. Germline-derived CDR1 and CDR2 are MNHNS and SASEGT. Trimming removed 5 bases at V and 0 bases at J, with 5 bases between. CDR3 sequence reads: CASSSLSGANVLTF. In DNA, the CDR3 is TGTGCCAGCAGTTCCCTCTCTGGGGCCAACGTCCTGACTTTC.

The chain joins TRBV6-5 to TRBJ2-2; tentative D call: TRBD1 (6 bases). The germline V gene has CDR1 MNHEY and CDR2 SVGAGI. The CDR3 extends over 16 amino acids. V lost 0 bases and J lost 5, with 13 bases in between. CDR3: CASSYSNRARTGELFF. The DNA for the CDR3 is TGTGCCAGCAGTTACTCGAACAGGGCGAGAACCGGGGAGCTGTTTTTT.

This chain joins TRBV27 and TRBJ2-5, with a possible D match to TRBD2 (5 bases). The tail of the sequence fits TRBJ2-7 better, so the J call may be wrong. CDR3 length: 15 residues. Germline loops: CDR1 MNHEY, CDR2 SMNVEV (reference sequence). CDR3 loop: CASSLKAESSYEQYF. The CDR3 DNA is TGTGCCAGCAGTTTAAAAGCGGAGAGCTCCTACGAGCAGTACTTC.

The table lists this clone with a few counts. V and J are TRBV6-5 and TRBJ1-4; TRBD1 might be the D (6 bases). The CDR3 runs to 14 residues. V lost 5 bases, J lost 7 bases, and 14 bases lay in between. Per germline, CDR1 MNHEY and CDR2 SVGAGI. For the CDR3, the DNA is TGTGCCAGCAGTACCACAGGGCTGGGTGAAAAACTGTTTTTT. Protein sequence: CASSTTGLGEKLFF.

The J gene is TRBJ1-1, the V gene TRBV6-6; D is uncertain. Trimming removed 0 bases from V and 3 bases from J, with 8 bases in between. The CDR3 covers 14 residues. CDR1 MNHNY and CDR2 SVGAGI come from the germline V gene (reference sequence). The CDR3 spells CASSYSVADTEAFF. The CDR3 coding sequence is TGTGCCAGCAGTTACTCGGTGGCGGACACTGAAGCTTTCTTT.

The chain recombines TRBV4-1 with TRBJ2-7; 8 bases agree with TRBD1. CDR1 and CDR2 (germline): MGHRA, YSYEKL. The ends lost 4 bases at V and 0 bases at J; junction bases unmatched: 11. This CDR3 has 17 residues. In DNA, the CDR3 is TGCGCCAGCAGCCCGAGGCTTCGGGACAGGCCCTCCTACGAGCAGTACTTC. Encoded protein: CASSPRLRDRPSYEQYF.

The chain links TRBV6-1 to TRBJ1-2, with TRBD1 as a possible D gene (6 bases). Germline lookup yields CDR1 MNHNS and CDR2 SASEGT. Trimming removed 6 bases at V and 8 bases at J, with 13 bases between. This CDR3 contains 12 residues. This CDR3 reads CASRVQGPGYTF. For the CDR3, the DNA is TGTGCCAGCAGGGTCCAGGGGCCGGGCTACACCTTC.

The chain carries TRBV4-1 and TRBJ2-1; D is perhaps TRBD1 (6 bases). CDR1 and CDR2 from the germline V gene are MGHRA and YSYEKL. This CDR3 has 16 amino acids. V lost 5 bases and J lost 2, with 16 bases in between. The CDR3 here is CASSTTTGITYNEQFF. CDR3 nucleotides: TGCGCCAGCAGCACCACGACAGGTATTACCTACAATGAGCAGTTCTTC.

V usage is TRBV29-1 and J usage is TRBJ2-7, with TRBD1 matching over 7 bases. This CDR3 is 14 amino acids long. Germline V lookup: CDR1 SQVTM, CDR2 ANQGSEA. Trimming removed 7 bases from V and 6 bases from J; junction bases left unmatched: 15. The CDR3 sequence: CSGKVGGERGEQYF. Here the CDR3 DNA reads TGCAGCGGAAAGGTAGGGGGCGAGAGGGGCGAGCAGTACTTC.

The chain joins TRBV4-1 to TRBJ1-2, with unresolved D. Trimming cost V 5 bases and J 8 bases, with 9 bases left between them. The CDR3 loop spans 11 amino acids. Germline-derived CDR1 and CDR2 are MGHRA and YSYEKL. The CDR3 region has the DNA TGCGCCAGCAGCGAGGCTGGGGGCTACACCTTC. This encodes CASSEAGGYTF.

The chain couples TRBV6-6 to TRBJ2-1; 8 nucleotides align to TRBD2. Germline values: CDR1 MNHNY, CDR2 SVGAGI (reference sequence). CDR3 length: 15 amino acids. The J segment lost 3 bases and the V segment lost 6 bases, leaving 7 bases of the junction unmatched. The chain's CDR3 is CASSPGLAGYNEQFF. In nucleotides, the CDR3 is TGTGCCAGCAGCCCCGGTCTAGCGGGCTACAATGAGCAGTTCTTC.

This clone was picked up one time. The CDR3 DNA follows: TGCGCCAGCAGCCAACCGGGACAGGGGTGGACTGAAGCTTTCTTT. Amino acid sequence: CASSQPGQGWTEAFF. This rearrangement joins TRBV4-1 to TRBJ1-1; 10 bases line up with TRBD1. CDR1 and CDR2 from the germline V gene are MGHRA and YSYEKL. This CDR3 is 15 amino acids long. The junction had 5 bases not matched to a gene; V was cut back by 2 bases and J by 5 bases.